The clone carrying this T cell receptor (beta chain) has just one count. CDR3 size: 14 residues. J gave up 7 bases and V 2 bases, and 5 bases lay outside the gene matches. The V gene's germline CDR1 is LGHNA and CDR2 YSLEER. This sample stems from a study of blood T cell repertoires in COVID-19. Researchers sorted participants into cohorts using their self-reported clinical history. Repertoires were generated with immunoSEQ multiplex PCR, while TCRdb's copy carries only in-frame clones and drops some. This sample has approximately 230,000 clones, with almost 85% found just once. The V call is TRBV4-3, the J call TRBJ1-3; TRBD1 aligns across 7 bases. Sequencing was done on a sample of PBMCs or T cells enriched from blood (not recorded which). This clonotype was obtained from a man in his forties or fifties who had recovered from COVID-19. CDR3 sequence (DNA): TGCGCCAGCAGCCAAACGGACAGGTTTAACACCATATATTTT. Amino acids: CASSQTDRFNTIYF.